This entry lists 23 T cell receptor beta chains sequenced from one sample in a study of blood T cell repertoires in COVID-19 (dated by TCRdb to the early 2020s). The receptor library was made with the immunoSEQ multiplex PCR assay. The clones in this table, taken by TCRdb from immuneACCESS, are in-frame only. Not every clone is retained; where verified, under half of the shortfall comes from an unresolved V gene, and the cause of the rest is unknown. Recorded for this sample are over 200,000 clones; about 91% of them occurred a single time. The ten biggest clones cover about 2.5% of the sample. Source material: peripheral blood. Receptors were obtained from a person between 18 and 30 years old with COVID-19, enrolled during active disease.

This sequence joins TRBV6-6 and TRBJ1-5, with no clear D. With 0 bases removed from V and 9 bases from J, the gap between germline ends came to 9 bases. The germline V gene has CDR1 MNHNY and CDR2 SVGAGI (reference sequence). The CDR3 runs 13 residues. The CDR3 reads CASSYSSGWPQHF. DNA for the CDR3: TGTGCCAGCAGTTACTCGAGCGGGTGGCCCCAGCATTTT.

The chain combines TRBV2 with TRBJ2-7; 7 bases match TRBD2. The V and J ends lost 6 bases and 3 bases, in that order; junction bases with no gene match: 14. The CDR3 has 16 amino acids. Per germline, CDR1 SNHLY and CDR2 FYNNEI. DNA of the CDR3: TGTGCCAGCAGGGACGCTAGCGGAATAGGGTACTACGAGCAGTACTTC. It yields the protein CASRDASGIGYYEQYF.

As concerns this clone: Other DNA sequences from this sample encode an identical CDR3 as well. The chain has TRBV28 and TRBJ2-7; D is perhaps TRBD1 (5 bases). CDR3 size: 13 residues. Germline lookup yields CDR1 MDHEN and CDR2 SYDVKM. V lost 5 bases and J lost 2, with 10 bases in between. CDR3 in DNA: TGTGCCAGCAGTCTCTCAGGGCCCTACGAGCAGTACTTC. It yields the protein CASSLSGPYEQYF.

The rearrangement joins TRBV6-5 to TRBJ2-2; D is undetermined. This CDR3 has 13 amino acids. V shed 5 bases and J shed 6 bases, with 10 bases lying between them. Germline CDR1 MNHEY, CDR2 SVGAGI. In nucleotides, the CDR3 is TGTGCCAGCAGTCAGAATGAGGCCGGGGAGCTGTTTTTT. Protein product: CASSQNEAGELFF.

The rearrangement joins TRBV24-1 to TRBJ2-3; 10 nucleotides match TRBD1. Germline V CDR1 and CDR2: KGHDR, SFDVKD. The V and J ends lost 3 bases and 7 bases, in that order; junction bases with no gene match: 9. The CDR3 has 16 residues. CDR3 residues: CATSDTGTGDRYTQYF. Written as DNA, the CDR3 is TGTGCCACCAGTGATACCGGGACAGGGGATCGGTATACGCAGTATTTT.

This sequence joins TRBV7-9 and TRBJ1-2; TRBD1 is a possible D gene (5 bases). Germline-derived CDR1 and CDR2 are SEHNR and FQNEAQ (reference sequence). V was clipped by 5 bases and J by 3 bases, with 22 bases between them. The CDR3 runs to 17 residues. The CDR3 DNA is TGTGCCAGCAGCCCAGTGGGAGGGGACCCTCCCGACTATGGCTACACCTTC. This gives the protein CASSPVGGDPPDYGYTF.

The chain's CDR3 is CASSPGTQYQETQYF. The DNA for the CDR3 is TGTGCCAGCTCACCAGGGACTCAGTACCAAGAGACCCAGTACTTC. The chain couples TRBV18 to TRBJ2-5; D may be TRBD2 (6 bases). Trimming took 2 bases from V and 0 from J, leaving 10 bases between them. Germline-derived CDR1 and CDR2 are KGHSH and LQKENI. The CDR3 contains 15 residues.

This chain uses TRBV14 with TRBJ1-2; 7 bases are a match to TRBD1. Looked up from germline, CDR1 is SGHDN and CDR2 is FVKESK. This CDR3 has 14 amino acids. J was trimmed by 7 bases and V by 5 bases; bases with no gene match: 10. CDR3 sequence: CASSTRQGVSGYTF. The CDR3 DNA reads as TGTGCCAGCAGCACCCGACAGGGAGTGTCTGGCTACACCTTC.

Here the CDR3 reads CAILVETGELFF. DNA for the CDR3: TGTGCCATCTTAGTAGAGACCGGGGAGCTGTTTTTT. The rearrangement uses TRBV10-3 and TRBJ2-2; D uncertain. CDR1 ENHRY and CDR2 SYGVKD come from the germline V gene. V gave up 8 bases and J gave up 5 bases, with 9 bases separating them. The CDR3 is 12 residues long.

The V gene is TRBV6-2 or TRBV6-3, the J gene TRBJ1-2, with 7 nucleotides matching TRBD1. V dropped 5 bases and J dropped 6; count of bases not matched to a gene: 9. CDR3 size: 14 residues. Germline loops: CDR1 MNHEY, CDR2 SVGEGT. CDR3: CASSNGQASDGYTF. CDR3 DNA: TGTGCCAGCAGTAACGGACAGGCTTCGGATGGCTACACCTTC.

The chain links TRBV25-1 to TRBJ2-7; 12 bases align to TRBD2. Germline V CDR1 and CDR2: MGHDK, SYGVNS. V gave up 5 bases and J gave up 5 bases; unmatched junction bases: 16. CDR3 size: 18 residues. CDR3 nucleotides: TGTGCCAGCAGTCCCCGGGGGACTAGCGGGTCTATGAGCAACGAGCAGTACTTC. As protein: CASSPRGTSGSMSNEQYF.

The chain recombines TRBV29-1 with TRBJ2-3; 7 positions match TRBD2. The CDR3 loop spans 15 amino acids. Germline-derived CDR1 and CDR2 are SQVTM and ANQGSEA. With V trimmed by 3 bases and J by 5 bases, 11 bases remained unmatched. The chain's CDR3 is CSVEGAGLDLDTQYF. CDR3 coding DNA: TGCAGCGTTGAGGGAGCGGGACTCGACTTAGATACGCAGTATTTT.

Concerning this clone: This CDR3 is also generated by other DNA sequences in the sample. V is TRBV12-3 or TRBV12-4 and J is TRBJ2-7, with 7 positions matching TRBD1. CDR3 length: 12 amino acids. V shed 6 bases and J 3 bases; nucleotides not matched to a gene: 2. Here the CDR3 DNA reads TGTGCCAGCAGCTGGGACAGCTACGAGCAGTACTTC. Translating it yields CASSWDSYEQYF.

The J gene is TRBJ2-7, the V gene TRBV29-1; D is possibly TRBD1 (6 bases). The CDR3 runs to 12 residues. Germline CDR1 and CDR2: SQVTM and ANQGSEA. Trimming took off 7 bases at V and 3 bases at J, with 13 bases between the two ends. The CDR3 here is CSGRTDDYEQYF. CDR3 DNA: TGCAGCGGCAGGACAGACGACTACGAGCAGTACTTC.

The genes are TRBV7-8 and TRBJ2-5; possible D gene TRBD1, 6 bases. Germline lookup yields CDR1 SGHVS and CDR2 FQNEAQ. Trimming cost V 2 bases and J 5 bases, with 12 bases left between them. This CDR3 comprises 14 residues. The CDR3 DNA reads as TGTGCCAGCAGCTTAATCAGGGGTGTGGAGACCCAGTACTTC. This codes for CASSLIRGVETQYF.

This sequence joins TRBV5-1 and TRBJ2-5; unclear D gene. This CDR3 is 12 amino acids long. V was trimmed by 0 bases and J by 5 bases, leaving 5 bases between them. Germline V gene data show CDR1 as SGHRS and CDR2 as YFSETQ. DNA for the CDR3: TGCGCCAGCAGCTTGGAATCGGAGACCCAGTACTTC. Translated, it gives CASSLESETQYF. Combining the CDR3 with reference TRBV5-1 and TRBJ2-5 gives the whole variable domain KAGVTQTPRYLIKTRGQQVTLSCSPISGHRSVSWYQQTPGQGLQFLFEYFSETQRNKGNFPGRFSGRQFSNSRSEMNVSTLELGDSALYLCASSLESETQYFGPGTRLLVL.

The chain carries TRBV7-9 and TRBJ2-1; 15 bases agree with TRBD2. Losses at the gene ends were 5 bases for V and 7 bases for J; bases not matched to a gene: 3. The CDR3 totals 15 residues. In germline, CDR1 is SEHNR, CDR2 FQNEAQ (reference sequence). DNA for the CDR3: TGTGCCAGCAGCCGGACTAGCGGGAGGGAGAATGAGCAGTTCTTC. Protein product: CASSRTSGRENEQFF. Variable domain in full (rest from reference TRBV7-9 and TRBJ2-1): DTGVSQNPRHKITKRGQNVTFRCDPISEHNRLYWYRQTLGQGPEFLTYFQNEAQLEKSRLLSDRFSAERPKGSFSTLEIQRTEQGDSAMYLCASSRTSGRENEQFFGPGTRLTVL.

The chain employs TRBV29-1 and TRBJ1-2; D gene uncertain. Germline CDR1 and CDR2: SQVTM and ANQGSEA. V was pared by 1 base and J by 0 bases, with 9 bases between. The CDR3 consists of 14 residues. The CDR3, as DNA: TGCAGCGTTGAAGTTCAAGCCCCTAACTATGGCTACACCTTC. Translated, it gives CSVEVQAPNYGYTF.

The chain is built from TRBV25-1 and TRBJ1-5; D is possibly TRBD1 (5 bases). The CDR3 is 13 amino acids. Germline V lookup: CDR1 MGHDK, CDR2 SYGVNS. V was clipped by 5 bases and J by 4 bases, with 9 bases between them. The DNA for the CDR3 is TGTGCCAGCAGTATGACAGAGAATCAGCCCCAGCATTTT. Translation: CASSMTENQPQHF.

The chain recombines TRBV7-6 with TRBJ2-3; D is possibly TRBD2 (6 bases). Germline lookup yields CDR1 SGHVS and CDR2 FNYEAQ. Trimming cost V 1 base and J 6 bases, with 17 bases left between them. The CDR3 extends over 16 amino acids. The CDR3 sequence: CASSLGPGSAGDTQYF. For the CDR3, the DNA is TGTGCCAGCAGCTTAGGGCCAGGCTCGGCGGGGGATACGCAGTATTTT.

This CDR3 reads CASSPGLAGAGGTQYF. Written as DNA, the CDR3 is TGTGCCAGCAGCCCGGGACTAGCGGGAGCGGGGGGTACGCAGTATTTT. V usage is TRBV7-2 and J usage is TRBJ2-3, with 14 positions matching TRBD2. V trimming: 5 bases; J trimming: 8 bases; junction bases outside the gene matches: 9. The CDR3 loop spans 16 amino acids. Germline-derived CDR1 and CDR2 are SGHTA and FQGNSA.

The chain has TRBV7-9 and TRBJ1-6; TRBD1 matches at 7 bases. The germline CDR1 and CDR2 sequences are SEHNR and FQNEAQ (reference sequence). V trimming: 4 bases; J trimming: 7 bases; junction bases outside the gene matches: 7. The CDR3 is 15 amino acids. Written as DNA, the CDR3 is TGTGCCAGCAGCTCACAGGGGACGAGGAATTCACCCCTCCACTTT. It translates to CASSSQGTRNSPLHF. The variable domain in full, completed from reference TRBV7-9 and TRBJ1-6, reads DTGVSQNPRHKITKRGQNVTFRCDPISEHNRLYWYRQTLGQGPEFLTYFQNEAQLEKSRLLSDRFSAERPKGSFSTLEIQRTEQGDSAMYLCASSSQGTRNSPLHFGNGTRLTVT.

V gene TRBV12-5 combines with J gene TRBJ2-7, with unresolved D. CDR3 length: 15 residues. Between the trimmed V and J ends, which lost 0 bases and 0 bases, there was a span of 9 bases. Germline CDR1 LGHNT, CDR2 FRNRAP. CDR3 sequence reads: CASGLVQQPSYEQYF. The CDR3 DNA follows: TGTGCTAGTGGTTTGGTTCAACAGCCCTCCTACGAGCAGTACTTC.